The 6 T cell receptor beta chains in this list originate from one sample, sequenced in a study of T-cell reconstitution after alpha-beta-depleted transplantation in children (dated by TCRdb to between 2015 and 2016). Receptor amplification or capture employed PCR. The sample was run on an Illumina HiSeq 2500. TCR library preparation used molecular barcoding, with unique molecular identifiers applied to normalize quantification of the TCRbeta repertoire. In-frame beta chains were kept once TCRdb had trimmed the public reads at Q25 with fastp and called clones with MiXCR. Rows with one shared CDR3 protein collapse into an entry with the most common genes and DNA. The sample has just over 950,000 distinct CDR3 sequences on record, roughly 29% of them singletons. 28% of the sample belongs to the ten largest clones. The treatment or condition label here, explained by the study, means: allogeneic hematopoietic cell transplantation with graft depleted of TCRalphabeta T cells and CD19 B cells.

Sequences were derived from PBMCs, mostly from graft donor cells, sampled 360 days after TCRalphabeta/CD19-depleted stem cell transplant. These receptors were taken from a boy in the first two years of life who had a stem cell transplant for SCID, so the T cells may come from the graft donor.

The rearrangement joins TRBV2 to TRBJ2-5; 14 bases map to TRBD2. The CDR3 covers 15 residues. Trimming cost V 4 bases and J 5 bases; bases outside gene matches: 3. CDR1 SNHLY and CDR2 FYNNEI come from the germline V gene. CDR3: CASSVTSGGAETQYF. The CDR3 DNA is TGTGCCAGCAGTGTGACTAGCGGGGGGGCGGAGACCCAGTACTTC.

The chain carries TRBV3-1 and TRBJ1-3; D is unclear. CDR1 and CDR2 from the germline V gene are LGHDT and YNNKEL (reference sequence). V lost 1 base to trimming and J lost 2 bases, with 9 bases between them. The CDR3 is 15 residues long. This chain's CDR3 is CASSQGGATGNTIYF. The CDR3 nucleotides read TGTGCCAGCAGCCAAGGCGGTGCAACTGGAAACACCATATATTTT. Supplemented by reference TRBV3-1 and TRBJ1-3, the full variable domain reads DTAVSQTPKYLVTQMGNDKSIKCEQNLGHDTMYWYKQDSKKFLKIMFSYNNKELIINETVPNRFSPKSPDKAHLNLHINSLELGDSAVYFCASSQGGATGNTIYFGEGSWLTVV.

This clonotype was recorded a few times. This chain joins TRBV20-1 and TRBJ2-7, with a possible D match to TRBD2 (7 bases). This CDR3 has 14 residues. CDR1 and CDR2 from the germline V gene are DFQATT and SNEGSKA (reference sequence). The ends were cut back, 3 bases at V and 4 bases at J, with 16 bases in the middle. Here the CDR3 reads CSARYTAGAYEQYF. CDR3 nucleotide sequence: TGCAGTGCTAGGTATACGGCGGGGGCTTACGAGCAGTACTTC.

The rearrangement joins TRBV12-3 or TRBV12-4 to TRBJ1-5; tentatively, D is TRBD1 (6 bases). CDR3 size: 14 residues. Trimming took off 2 bases at V and 5 bases at J, with 10 bases between the two ends. The DNA of the CDR3 is TGTGCCAGCAGTTTACGGCCAGGGGATCAGCCCCAGCATTTT. Its protein product is CASSLRPGDQPQHF.

This clonotype was recorded a few times. The J gene is TRBJ1-1, the V gene TRBV6-1; D is possibly TRBD1 (5 bases). CDR1 is MNHNS and CDR2 is SASEGT in the germline V gene. This CDR3 region has 16 residues. Trimming shortened V by 7 bases and J by 1 base, and 19 bases separated the two germline ends. The CDR3 sequence: CASTSRVAGANTEAFF. The CDR3 region has the DNA TGTGCCAGCACCTCCCGGGTAGCCGGGGCGAACACTGAAGCTTTCTTT.

This clonotype occurred a few times. The chain recombines TRBV12-3 or TRBV12-4 with TRBJ2-1, with 8 bases matching TRBD1. The V and J ends lost 8 bases and 4 bases, in that order; junction bases with no gene match: 13. This CDR3 is built from 16 residues. The CDR3 loop is CASASPRDRLYNEQFF. CDR3 DNA sequence: TGTGCCAGCGCCTCACCCCGGGACAGGCTATACAATGAGCAGTTCTTC.